A single sample is the source of the 29 T cell receptor beta chains below, sequenced in a study of blood T cell repertoires in COVID-19. Sequencing was performed with immunoSEQ multiplex PCR; in TCRdb, only in-frame clones are kept and a portion is missing. The sample contains tens of thousands of clones, 70% to 75% of which appear only once. Sequencing was carried out using peripheral blood. These receptors all stem from a woman in her 70s with acute or convalescent COVID-19.

The genes are TRBV4-1 and TRBJ1-4; no clear D gene. From germline, CDR1 is MGHRA and CDR2 YSYEKL. The germline V and J ends were trimmed by 0 bases and 10 bases, with 15 bases remaining between them. This CDR3 has 15 residues. CDR3 DNA sequence: TGCGCCAGCAGCCAAGAGCCCCAAGCGGGTGCAAAACTGTTTTTT. Translated: CASSQEPQAGAKLFF.

The chain combines TRBV4-1 with TRBJ1-5; tentatively, D is TRBD1 (5 bases). Trimming pared 3 bases from V and 5 bases from J, leaving 14 bases between. The CDR3 runs to 15 residues. Germline V gene lookup returns CDR1 MGHRA and CDR2 YSYEKL. This chain's CDR3 is CASSHGHSGDQPQHF. In nucleotides, the CDR3 is TGCGCCAGCAGCCACGGCCACTCGGGGGATCAGCCCCAGCATTTT.

This clone was counted a single time. V is TRBV19 and J is TRBJ1-2; 7 bases are shared with TRBD1. There are 15 residues in the CDR3. V lost 9 bases and J lost 2; bases outside the gene matches: 12. The germline V gene has CDR1 LNHDA and CDR2 SQIVND (reference sequence). CDR3 in DNA: TGTGCCAGCACCCTCCAGGGGGGCGGCAACTATGGCTACACCTTC. Translated: CASTLQGGGNYGYTF.

V and J are TRBV9 and TRBJ2-1; D ambiguous. The CDR3 runs to 13 residues. V dropped 0 bases and J dropped 2 bases, with 3 bases sitting between them. Per the germline V gene, CDR1 is SGDLS and CDR2 is YYNGEE. CDR3 amino acids: CASSVATYNEQFF. CDR3 sequence (DNA): TGTGCCAGCAGCGTAGCTACCTACAATGAGCAGTTCTTC.

The J gene is TRBJ1-6, the V gene TRBV3-1 (or the pseudogene TRBV3-2); unclear D gene. CDR1 is LGHDT and CDR2 is YNNKEL in the germline V gene (reference sequence). The V and J ends lost 7 bases and 0 bases respectively, with 7 bases between them. This CDR3 comprises 14 residues. The DNA of the CDR3 is TGTGCCAGCACTAGGAGCTCCTATAATTCACCCCTCCACTTT. It specifies CASTRSSYNSPLHF.

The chain recombines TRBV13 with TRBJ2-2; D is undetermined. V was cut by 0 bases and J by 6 bases, with 8 bases left in between. CDR1 is PRHDT, CDR2 FYEKMQ, per germline (reference sequence). The CDR3 has 14 residues. The CDR3 loop is CASSLGQAPGELFF. The CDR3 nucleotides read TGTGCCAGCAGCTTAGGCCAAGCTCCCGGGGAGCTGTTTTTT.

The gene calls are TRBV9 and TRBJ2-3; TRBD2 matches at 14 bases. This CDR3 has 16 residues. In germline, CDR1 is SGDLS, CDR2 YYNGEE. Germline trimming cut 3 bases from V and 5 bases from J; bases unmatched to any gene: 5. Here the CDR3 DNA reads TGTGCCAGCAGCGCCCGACTAGCGGGGGGGCAAGATACGCAGTATTTT. It encodes CASSARLAGGQDTQYF. Together with reference TRBV9 and TRBJ2-3, the CDR3 gives the full variable domain: DSGVTQTPKHLITATGQRVTLRCSPRSGDLSVYWYQQSLDQGLQFLIQYYNGEERAKGNILERFSAQQFPDLHSELNLSSLELGDSALYFCASSARLAGGQDTQYFGPGTRLTVL.

J is TRBJ2-1 and V is TRBV5-1; 9 positions match TRBD2. The germline CDR1 and CDR2 sequences are SGHRS and YFSETQ. J gave up 6 bases and V 0 bases, and 4 bases lay outside the gene matches. The CDR3 length is 15 residues. The CDR3 region has the DNA TGCGCCAGCAGCTTGGTAGCGGGGGTAACCAATGAGCAGTTCTTC. Protein product: CASSLVAGVTNEQFF.

This clone was seen only once. The rearrangement links TRBV7-2 to TRBJ1-3, with 8 nucleotides matching TRBD1. Losses at the gene ends were 5 bases for V and 4 bases for J; bases not matched to a gene: 7. The CDR3 loop spans 15 amino acids. Germline V gives CDR1 SGHTA, CDR2 FQGNSA. This chain's CDR3 is CASSPWDRSGNTIYF. CDR3 in DNA: TGTGCCAGCAGCCCCTGGGACAGGTCGGGAAACACCATATATTTT.

The chain carries TRBV5-1 and TRBJ1-2; TRBD1 matches 8 bases. Germline V gene sequence: CDR1 SGHRS, CDR2 YFSETQ. This CDR3 is built from 15 residues. The junction had 6 bases not matched to a gene; V was cut back by 2 bases and J by 3 bases. The CDR3 coding sequence is TGCGCCAGCAGCTTAGGACAGGGAGGATACTATGGCTACACCTTC. Protein sequence: CASSLGQGGYYGYTF.

This clone was seen just once. The CDR3 DNA sequence: TGTGCCAGCAGTTACAACTTCGGGAACACTGAAGCTTTCTTT. Amino acids: CASSYNFGNTEAFF. The chain is built from TRBV6-5 and TRBJ1-1; D call uncertain. CDR3 length: 14 amino acids. Germline V lookup: CDR1 MNHEY, CDR2 SVGAGI. Trimming took off 2 bases at V and 1 base at J, with 8 bases between the two ends.

The chain uses TRBV7-2 and TRBJ2-6; tentatively, D is TRBD1 (6 bases). CDR3 size: 16 residues. The V and J ends lost 5 bases and 0 bases respectively, with 11 bases between them. CDR1 is SGHTA and CDR2 is FQGNSA in the germline V gene. The CDR3 nucleotides read TGTGCCAGCAGCCAGGACAGTAACTCTGGGGCCAACGTCCTGACTTTC. Protein product: CASSQDSNSGANVLTF.

The chain carries TRBV4-1 and TRBJ1-4, with D unclear. Trimming removed 0 bases at V and 3 bases at J, with 11 bases between. The length of the CDR3 is 16 residues. Germline V gene lookup returns CDR1 MGHRA and CDR2 YSYEKL. The CDR3 reads CASSQDEGRANEKLFF. CDR3 sequence (DNA): TGCGCCAGCAGCCAAGACGAGGGAAGGGCTAATGAAAAACTGTTTTTT.

The gene calls are TRBV5-1 and TRBJ1-2, with TRBD1 as a possible D gene (5 bases). Germline CDR1 SGHRS, CDR2 YFSETQ. V was shortened by 3 bases and J by 6 bases, with 27 bases between the two germline ends. This CDR3 is 18 amino acids long. The CDR3 nucleotides read TGCGCCAGCAGCTCAAACTATAATACCCGACAGAGTGGAAATGGCTACACCTTC. As protein: CASSSNYNTRQSGNGYTF.

The V call is TRBV7-7, the J call TRBJ2-1, with 9 bases identical to TRBD2. CDR1 is SSHAT and CDR2 is FNYEAQ in the germline V gene (reference sequence). Trimming cost V 3 bases and J 0 bases; bases outside gene matches: 6. The CDR3 covers 17 residues. CDR3 in DNA: TGTGCCAGCAGCTTGGGCGGGGGGGCCAGCTCCTACAATGAGCAGTTCTTC. Its protein is CASSLGGGASSYNEQFF.

The rearrangement joins TRBV30 to TRBJ1-1; D perhaps matches TRBD1 (5 bases). The V and J ends lost 4 bases and 5 bases respectively, with 14 bases between them. Looked up from germline, CDR1 is GTSNPN and CDR2 is SVGIG (reference sequence). CDR3 length: 13 residues. The CDR3 here is CAWNVPGRTEAFF. The CDR3 nucleotides are TGTGCCTGGAACGTCCCAGGGAGGACTGAAGCTTTCTTT. The whole variable domain, filled in from reference TRBV30 and TRBJ1-1, reads SQTIHQWPATLVQPVGSPLSLECTVEGTSNPNLYWYRQAAGRGLQLLFYSVGIGQISSEVPQNLSASRPQDRQFILSSKKLLLSDSGFYLCAWNVPGRTEAFFGQGTRLTVV.

Concerning this clone itself: One junction end disagrees with the germline gene, perhaps due to a read error. CDR3 sequence: CASSLTRTGSSNF. The CDR3 DNA is TGTGCCAGCAGCCTAACCCGGACAGGATCGTCGAACTTC. The chain combines TRBV11-1 with TRBJ2-7; 7 nucleotides align to TRBD1. The CDR3 extends over 13 amino acids. The germline gives CDR1 SGHAT, CDR2 FQDESV (reference sequence).

The chain has TRBV10-3 and TRBJ2-1; the match to TRBD2 covers 11 bases. This CDR3 has 14 amino acids. J lost 7 bases, V lost 10 bases, and 9 bases had no gene match. Germline assignment: CDR1 ENHRY and CDR2 SYGVKD. CDR3 in amino acids: CATREVAGGNEQFF. The CDR3 DNA reads TGTGCCACCAGGGAGGTAGCGGGGGGGAATGAGCAGTTCTTC.

A word on this clone: One end of the junction fails to match germline, which may point to a read error. In DNA form, the CDR3 reads TGCGCCAGCACTGAGGGGAGCGGAGGGAACACCATATATTTT. This encodes CASTEGSGGNTIYF. The chain joins TRBV10-2 to TRBJ1-3; perhaps TRBD1 as D (5 bases). This CDR3 comprises 14 residues. The germline CDR1 and CDR2 sequences are WSHSY and SAAADI.

The V and J genes are TRBV7-2 and TRBJ1-5; TRBD1 matches 10 bases. Germline V gene sequence: CDR1 SGHTA, CDR2 FQGNSA. CDR3 length: 14 amino acids. V gave up 4 bases and J gave up 4 bases; unmatched junction bases: 1. The CDR3 is CASSSGQGNQPQHF. The CDR3 DNA is TGTGCCAGCAGCTCGGGACAGGGGAATCAGCCCCAGCATTTT.

This clone showed up just once. V gene TRBV11-2 combines with J gene TRBJ2-5; the match to TRBD2 covers 13 bases. The CDR3 has 18 amino acids. V trimming: 3 bases; J trimming: 2 bases; junction bases outside the gene matches: 9. From germline, CDR1 is SGHAT and CDR2 FQNNGV. The CDR3 DNA sequence: TGTGCCAGCAGCTTTGGTTTACTAGCGGGGGGGCAACAAGAGACCCAGTACTTC. Its protein product is CASSFGLLAGGQQETQYF.

The chain employs TRBV2 and TRBJ1-1; no clear D gene. The CDR3 covers 13 residues. CDR1 and CDR2 (germline): SNHLY, FYNNEI. V dropped 7 bases and J dropped 0 bases, with 9 bases sitting between them. The CDR3, as DNA: TGTGCCAGCAACCGGGATTTGAACACTGAAGCTTTCTTT. Amino acids: CASNRDLNTEAFF. Based on the CDR3 plus reference TRBV2 and TRBJ1-1, the full variable domain is EPEVTQTPSHQVTQMGQEVILRCVPISNHLYFYWYRQILGQKVEFLVSFYNNEISEKSEIFDDQFSVERPDGSNFTLKIRSTKLEDSAMYFCASNRDLNTEAFFGQGTRLTVV.

This clone was seen a few times. J is TRBJ2-7 and V is TRBV19; 7 bases are a match to TRBD2. Per germline, CDR1 LNHDA and CDR2 SQIVND (reference sequence). This CDR3 is built from 14 residues. The trim removed 9 bases at V and 3 bases at J, leaving 11 bases unmatched. The CDR3 DNA reads as TGTGCCAGCTCCCTCGGACTAGACTTCTACGAGCAGTACTTC. This encodes CASSLGLDFYEQYF.

This sequence joins TRBV4-1 and TRBJ1-6, with D possibly matching TRBD1 (5 bases). Trimming took off 4 bases at V and 5 bases at J, with 9 bases between the two ends. Germline CDR1 reads MGHRA; CDR2 reads YSYEKL. The CDR3 totals 14 residues. CDR3 bases: TGCGCCAGCAGCCTCCTGACAGATAATTCACCCCTCCACTTT. It translates to CASSLLTDNSPLHF.

This chain connects TRBV3-1 (or the pseudogene TRBV3-2) to TRBJ1-2; no firm D call. The CDR3 is 12 amino acids. The germline gives CDR1 LGHDT, CDR2 YNNKEL (reference sequence). Trimming took off 6 bases at V and 6 bases at J, with 11 bases between the two ends. The CDR3 coding sequence is TGTGCCAGCAGACGGACTGGGGATGGCTACACCTTC. It is translated as CASRRTGDGYTF.

The chain joins TRBV11-2 to TRBJ2-1; TRBD2 matches at 9 bases. The germline V gene has CDR1 SGHAT and CDR2 FQNNGV. The length of the CDR3 is 13 residues. Trimming cost V 4 bases and J 10 bases; bases outside gene matches: 5. This CDR3 reads CASSSNSGGEQFF. CDR3 in DNA: TGTGCCAGCAGCTCCAATAGCGGGGGCGAGCAGTTCTTC.

A single count supports this clone. This chain uses TRBV27 with TRBJ2-6; TRBD1 matches 10 bases. Trimming cost V 5 bases and J 2 bases; bases outside gene matches: 6. Germline assignment: CDR1 MNHEY and CDR2 SMNVEV (reference sequence). The CDR3 has 17 residues. The CDR3: CASSGQTGGAGANVLTF. CDR3 in DNA: TGTGCCAGCAGTGGGCAGACAGGGGGCGCTGGGGCCAACGTCCTGACTTTC.

The chain employs TRBV11-2 and TRBJ2-3, with a weak D call TRBD2 (6 bases). The V gene lost 4 bases and the J gene lost 2 bases, with 13 bases spanning the gap. Germline CDR1 SGHAT, CDR2 FQNNGV. This CDR3 is built from 15 residues. The CDR3 region is CASSYSRGNTDTQYF. CDR3 in DNA: TGTGCCAGCAGCTACTCCCGGGGGAACACAGATACGCAGTATTTT.

This clone has a single count. The chain links TRBV10-2 to TRBJ1-6; 7 bases agree with TRBD1. This CDR3 has 15 residues. The germline gives CDR1 WSHSY, CDR2 SAAADI. V lost 8 bases and J lost 4; bases outside the gene matches: 8. This CDR3 reads CASQGQSRYNSPLHF. The CDR3 coding sequence is TGCGCCAGCCAGGGACAGTCAAGATATAATTCACCCCTCCACTTT.